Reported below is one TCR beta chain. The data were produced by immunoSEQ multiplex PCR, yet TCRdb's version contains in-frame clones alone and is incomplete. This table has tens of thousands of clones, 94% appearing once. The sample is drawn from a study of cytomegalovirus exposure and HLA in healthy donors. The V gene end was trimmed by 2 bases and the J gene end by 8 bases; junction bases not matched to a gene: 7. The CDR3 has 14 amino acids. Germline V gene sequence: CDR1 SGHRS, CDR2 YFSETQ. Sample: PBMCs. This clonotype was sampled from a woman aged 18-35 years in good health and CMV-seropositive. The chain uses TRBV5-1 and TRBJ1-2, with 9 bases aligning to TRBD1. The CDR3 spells CASSLSQGAEGYTF. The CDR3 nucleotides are TGCGCCAGCAGCTTATCACAGGGGGCGGAGGGCTACACCTTC.